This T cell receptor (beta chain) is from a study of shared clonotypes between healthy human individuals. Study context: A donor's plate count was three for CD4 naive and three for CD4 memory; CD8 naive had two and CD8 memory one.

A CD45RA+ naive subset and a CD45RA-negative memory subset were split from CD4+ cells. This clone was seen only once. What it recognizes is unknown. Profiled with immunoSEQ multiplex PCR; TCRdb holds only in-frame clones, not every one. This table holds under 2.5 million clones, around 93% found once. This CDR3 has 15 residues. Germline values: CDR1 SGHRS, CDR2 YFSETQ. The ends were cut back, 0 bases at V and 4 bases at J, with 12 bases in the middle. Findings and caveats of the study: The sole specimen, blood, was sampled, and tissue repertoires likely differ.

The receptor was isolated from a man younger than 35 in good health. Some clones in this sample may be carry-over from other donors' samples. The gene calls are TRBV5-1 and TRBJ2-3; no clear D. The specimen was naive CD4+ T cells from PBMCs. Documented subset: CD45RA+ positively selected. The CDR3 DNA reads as TGCGCCAGCAGCTTGGCCGCGGTTGGGGCAGATACGCAGTATTTT. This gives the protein CASSLAAVGADTQYF.